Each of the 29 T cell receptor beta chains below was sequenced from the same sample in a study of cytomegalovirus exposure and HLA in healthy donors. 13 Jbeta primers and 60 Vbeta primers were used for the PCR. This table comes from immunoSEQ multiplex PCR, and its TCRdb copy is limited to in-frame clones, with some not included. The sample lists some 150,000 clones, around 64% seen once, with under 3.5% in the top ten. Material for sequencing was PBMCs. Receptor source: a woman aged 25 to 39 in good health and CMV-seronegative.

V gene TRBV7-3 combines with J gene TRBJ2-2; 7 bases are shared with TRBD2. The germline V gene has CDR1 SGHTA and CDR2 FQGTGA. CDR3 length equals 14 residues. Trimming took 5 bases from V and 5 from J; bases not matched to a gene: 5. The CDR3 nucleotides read TGTGCCAGCAGCGCGGGGGTCCAAACCGGGGAGCTGTTTTTT. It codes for CASSAGVQTGELFF. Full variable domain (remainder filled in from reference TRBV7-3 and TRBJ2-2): GAGVSQTPSNKVTEKGKYVELRCDPISGHTALYWYRQSLGQGPEFLIYFQGTGAADDSGLPNDRFFAVRPEGSVSTLKIQRTERGDSAVYLCASSAGVQTGELFFGEGSRLTVL.

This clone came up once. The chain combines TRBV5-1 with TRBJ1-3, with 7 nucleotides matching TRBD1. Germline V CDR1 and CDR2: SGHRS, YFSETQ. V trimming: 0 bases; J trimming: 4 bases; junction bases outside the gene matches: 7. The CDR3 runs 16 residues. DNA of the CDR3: TGCGCCAGCAGCTTGGTCGGACAGGCGGCAGGAAACACCATATATTTT. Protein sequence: CASSLVGQAAGNTIYF.

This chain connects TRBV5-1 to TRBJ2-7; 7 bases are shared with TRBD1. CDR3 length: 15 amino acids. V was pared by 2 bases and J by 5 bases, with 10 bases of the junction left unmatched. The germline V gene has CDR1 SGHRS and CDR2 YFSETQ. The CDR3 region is CASSLRQGLKNEQYF. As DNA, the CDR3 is TGCGCCAGCAGCTTAAGACAGGGTCTTAAAAACGAGCAGTACTTC.

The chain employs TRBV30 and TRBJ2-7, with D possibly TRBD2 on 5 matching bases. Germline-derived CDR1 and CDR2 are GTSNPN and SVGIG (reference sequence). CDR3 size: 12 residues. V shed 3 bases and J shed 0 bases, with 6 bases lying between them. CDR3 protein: CAWRRDSYEQYF. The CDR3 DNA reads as TGTGCCTGGAGACGGGACTCCTACGAGCAGTACTTC.

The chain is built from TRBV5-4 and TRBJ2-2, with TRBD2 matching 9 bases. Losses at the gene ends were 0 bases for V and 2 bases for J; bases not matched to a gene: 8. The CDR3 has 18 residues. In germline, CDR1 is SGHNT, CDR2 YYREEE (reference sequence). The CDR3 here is CASSLATSSGANTGELFF. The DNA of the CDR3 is TGTGCCAGCAGCTTGGCCACATCTAGCGGGGCTAACACCGGGGAGCTGTTTTTT.

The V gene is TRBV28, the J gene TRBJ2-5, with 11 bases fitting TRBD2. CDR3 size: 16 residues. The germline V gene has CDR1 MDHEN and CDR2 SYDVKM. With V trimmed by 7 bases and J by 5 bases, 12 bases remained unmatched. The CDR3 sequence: CASTRGLAEPRETQYF. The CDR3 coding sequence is TGTGCCAGCACCCGGGGACTAGCGGAGCCGAGGGAGACCCAGTACTTC.

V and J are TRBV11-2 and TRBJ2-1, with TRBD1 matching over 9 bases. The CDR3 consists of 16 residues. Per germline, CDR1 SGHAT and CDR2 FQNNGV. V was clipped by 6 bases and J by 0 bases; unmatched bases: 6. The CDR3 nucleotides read TGTGCCAGCAGACCCCCGGGACAGGGCTCCTACAATGAGCAGTTCTTC. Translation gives CASRPPGQGSYNEQFF. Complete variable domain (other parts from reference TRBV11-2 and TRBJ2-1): EAGVAQSPRYKIIEKRQSVAFWCNPISGHATLYWYQQILGQGPKLLIQFQNNGVVDDSQLPKDRFSAERLKGVDSTLKIQPAKLEDSAVYLCASRPPGQGSYNEQFFGPGTRLTVL.

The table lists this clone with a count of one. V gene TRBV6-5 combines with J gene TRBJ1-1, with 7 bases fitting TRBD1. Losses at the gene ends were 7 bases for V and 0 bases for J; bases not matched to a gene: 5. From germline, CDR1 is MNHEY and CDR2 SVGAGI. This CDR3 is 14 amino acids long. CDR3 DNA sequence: TGTGCCAGCATTCCCGGGACAGTGAACACTGAAGCTTTCTTT. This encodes CASIPGTVNTEAFF.

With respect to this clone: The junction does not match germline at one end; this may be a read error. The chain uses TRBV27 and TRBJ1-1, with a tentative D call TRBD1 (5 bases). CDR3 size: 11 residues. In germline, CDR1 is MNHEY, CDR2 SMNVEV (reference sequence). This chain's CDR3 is CASRRPTDIPF. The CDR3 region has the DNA TGTGCCAGCAGGCGCCCGACAGATATCCCCTTT.

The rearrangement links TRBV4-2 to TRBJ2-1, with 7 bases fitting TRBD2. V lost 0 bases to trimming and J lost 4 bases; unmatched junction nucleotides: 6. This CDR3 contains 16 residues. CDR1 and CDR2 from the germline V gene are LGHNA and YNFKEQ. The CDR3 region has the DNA TGTGCCAGCAGCCAAGATCAGGATAGCGGGTACAATGAGCAGTTCTTC. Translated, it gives CASSQDQDSGYNEQFF.

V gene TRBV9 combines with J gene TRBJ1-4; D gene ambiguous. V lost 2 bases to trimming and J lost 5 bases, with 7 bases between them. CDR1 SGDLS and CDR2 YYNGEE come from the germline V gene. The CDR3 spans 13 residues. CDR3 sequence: CASSVQYNEKLFF. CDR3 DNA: TGTGCCAGCAGCGTCCAGTACAATGAAAAACTGTTTTTT.

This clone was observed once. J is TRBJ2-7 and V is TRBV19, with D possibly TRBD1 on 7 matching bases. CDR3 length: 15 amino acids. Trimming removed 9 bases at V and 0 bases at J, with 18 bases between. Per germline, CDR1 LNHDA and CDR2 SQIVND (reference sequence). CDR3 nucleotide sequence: TGTGCCAGCGCGGGGCGGGACAGAAGCTCCTACGAGCAGTACTTC. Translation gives CASAGRDRSSYEQYF.

DNA for the CDR3: TGTGCCAGCAGCCAAGAAAACCAGCGGTCCTACGAGCAGTACTTC. It encodes CASSQENQRSYEQYF. The gene calls are TRBV14 and TRBJ2-7; a possible D gene is TRBD2 (5 bases). The CDR3 runs 15 residues. The germline V gene has CDR1 SGHDN and CDR2 FVKESK. Trimming stripped 0 bases from V and 1 base from J, with 10 bases between.

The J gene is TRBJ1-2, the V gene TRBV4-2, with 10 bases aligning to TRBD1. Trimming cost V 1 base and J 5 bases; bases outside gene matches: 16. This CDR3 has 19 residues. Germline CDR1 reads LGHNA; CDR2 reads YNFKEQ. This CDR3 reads CASSQAVPGQGMFNYGYTF. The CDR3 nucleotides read TGTGCCAGCAGCCAAGCAGTCCCGGGACAGGGGATGTTCAATTATGGCTACACCTTC.

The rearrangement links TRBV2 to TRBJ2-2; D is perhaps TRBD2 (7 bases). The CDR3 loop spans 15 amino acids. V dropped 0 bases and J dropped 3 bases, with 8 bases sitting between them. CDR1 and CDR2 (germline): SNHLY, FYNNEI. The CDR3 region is CASSEAGGDTGELFF. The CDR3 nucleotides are TGTGCCAGCAGTGAAGCAGGGGGGGACACCGGGGAGCTGTTTTTT.

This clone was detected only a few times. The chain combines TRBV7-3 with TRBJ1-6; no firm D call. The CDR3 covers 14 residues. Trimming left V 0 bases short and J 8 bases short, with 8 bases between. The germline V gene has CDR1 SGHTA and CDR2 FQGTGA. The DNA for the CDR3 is TGTGCCAGCAGCTTAACCCCCCCAGATTCACCCCTCCACTTT. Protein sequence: CASSLTPPDSPLHF.

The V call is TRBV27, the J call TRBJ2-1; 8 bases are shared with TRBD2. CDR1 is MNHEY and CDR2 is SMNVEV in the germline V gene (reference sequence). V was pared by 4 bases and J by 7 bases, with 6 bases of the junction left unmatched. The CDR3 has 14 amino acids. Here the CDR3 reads CASSYASGFNEQFF. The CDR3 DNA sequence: TGTGCCAGCAGTTATGCTAGCGGGTTTAATGAGCAGTTCTTC.

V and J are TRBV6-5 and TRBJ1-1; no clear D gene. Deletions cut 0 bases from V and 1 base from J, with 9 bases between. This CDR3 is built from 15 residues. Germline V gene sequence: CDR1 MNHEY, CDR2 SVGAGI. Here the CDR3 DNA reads TGTGCCAGCAGTTACTCGAGGGTCACGAACACTGAAGCTTTCTTT. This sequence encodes CASSYSRVTNTEAFF.

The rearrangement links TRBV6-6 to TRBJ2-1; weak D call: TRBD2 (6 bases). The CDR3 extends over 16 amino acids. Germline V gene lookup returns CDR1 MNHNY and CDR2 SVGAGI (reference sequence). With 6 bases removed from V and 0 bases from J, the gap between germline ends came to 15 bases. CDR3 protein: CASRPTSQSSYNEQFF. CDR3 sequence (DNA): TGTGCCAGCAGACCGACTAGTCAAAGCTCCTACAATGAGCAGTTCTTC.

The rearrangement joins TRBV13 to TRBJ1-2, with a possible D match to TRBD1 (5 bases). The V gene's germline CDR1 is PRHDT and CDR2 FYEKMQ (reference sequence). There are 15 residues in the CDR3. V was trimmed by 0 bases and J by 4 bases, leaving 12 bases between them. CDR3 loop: CASSLGSQGSYGYTF. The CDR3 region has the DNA TGTGCCAGCAGCTTAGGATCTCAGGGCAGCTATGGCTACACCTTC.

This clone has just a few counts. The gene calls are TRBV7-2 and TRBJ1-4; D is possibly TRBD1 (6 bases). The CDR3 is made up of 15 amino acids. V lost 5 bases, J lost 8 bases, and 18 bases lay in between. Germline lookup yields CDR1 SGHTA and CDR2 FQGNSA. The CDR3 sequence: CASSPRVRGREKLFF. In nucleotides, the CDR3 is TGTGCCAGCAGCCCGAGGGTGAGGGGGAGAGAAAAACTGTTTTTT.

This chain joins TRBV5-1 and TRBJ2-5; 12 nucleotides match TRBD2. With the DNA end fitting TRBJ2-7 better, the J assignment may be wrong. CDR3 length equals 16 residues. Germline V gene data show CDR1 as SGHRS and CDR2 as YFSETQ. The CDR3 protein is CASSPGLAGGTYEQYF. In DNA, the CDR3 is TGCGCCAGCAGCCCTGGCCTAGCGGGAGGGACCTACGAGCAGTACTTC.

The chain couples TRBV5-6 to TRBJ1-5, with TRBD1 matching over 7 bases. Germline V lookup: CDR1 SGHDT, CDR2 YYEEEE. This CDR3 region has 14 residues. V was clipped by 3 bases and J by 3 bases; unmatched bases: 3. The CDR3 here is CASSSQGTNQPQHF. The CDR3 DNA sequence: TGTGCCAGCAGCTCACAGGGGACCAATCAGCCCCAGCATTTT.

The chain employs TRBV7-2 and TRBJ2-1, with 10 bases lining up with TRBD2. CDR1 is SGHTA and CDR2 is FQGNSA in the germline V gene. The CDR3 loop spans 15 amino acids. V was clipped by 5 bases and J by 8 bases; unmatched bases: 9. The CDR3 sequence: CASSPKREGKDEQFF. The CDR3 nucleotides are TGTGCCAGCAGCCCAAAGCGGGAGGGCAAGGATGAGCAGTTCTTC.

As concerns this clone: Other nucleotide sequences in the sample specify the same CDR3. CDR3 sequence (DNA): TGTGCCAGCAGCTTACCAGGAGGTAACTATGGCTACACCTTC. Amino acids: CASSLPGGNYGYTF. The chain employs TRBV28 and TRBJ1-2; D unresolved. The V end was cut by 6 bases, the J end by 1 base, with 12 bases between. This CDR3 spans 14 amino acids. Germline V gene data show CDR1 as MDHEN and CDR2 as SYDVKM.

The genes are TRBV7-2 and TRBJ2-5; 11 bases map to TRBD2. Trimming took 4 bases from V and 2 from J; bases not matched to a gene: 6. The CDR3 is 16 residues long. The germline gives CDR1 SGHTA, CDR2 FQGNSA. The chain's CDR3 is CASSYTGTSGQETQYF. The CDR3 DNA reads TGTGCCAGCAGCTACACCGGGACTAGCGGACAAGAGACCCAGTACTTC.

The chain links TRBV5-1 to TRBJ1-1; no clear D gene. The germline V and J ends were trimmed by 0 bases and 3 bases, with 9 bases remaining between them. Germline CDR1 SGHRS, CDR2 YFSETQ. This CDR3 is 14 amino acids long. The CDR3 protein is CASSLGWADTEAFF. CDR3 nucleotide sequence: TGCGCCAGCAGCTTGGGTTGGGCCGACACTGAAGCTTTCTTT.

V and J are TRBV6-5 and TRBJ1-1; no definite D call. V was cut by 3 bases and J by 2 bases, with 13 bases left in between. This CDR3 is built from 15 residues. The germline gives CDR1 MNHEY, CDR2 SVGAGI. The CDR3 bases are TGTGCCAGCAGTTATTCCGAATCAGTCAACACTGAAGCTTTCTTT. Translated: CASSYSESVNTEAFF.

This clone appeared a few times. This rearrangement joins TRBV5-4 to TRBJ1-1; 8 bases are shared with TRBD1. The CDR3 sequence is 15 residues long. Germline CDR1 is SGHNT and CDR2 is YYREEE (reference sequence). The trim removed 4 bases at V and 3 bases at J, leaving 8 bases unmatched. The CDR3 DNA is TGTGCCAGCAGCCCGCAGGGGGCGGGGGACACTGAAGCTTTCTTT. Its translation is CASSPQGAGDTEAFF.